This TCR beta chain was identified in a study of T cell repertoires in cytomegalovirus infection. Study information: Public signatures in TCR beta pointed to CMV infection and matching HLA type.

TCRdb recomputed calls from the reads with MiXCR, one row per CDR3 protein. The sample holds roughly 600,000 distinct CDR3 sequences; approximately 24% are singletons and the top ten take approximately 8.2%. Remarks on this clonotype: Its target is unknown.

Study results and caveats: The study identified carriers of CMV plus the relevant HLA from cumulative public TCR beta family frequency.

Unmatched junction bases numbered 16, after V lost 2 bases and J lost 6 bases. CDR1 is SEHNR, CDR2 FQNEAQ, per germline (reference sequence). The CDR3 is made up of 19 amino acids. Sequenced material: CD8+ T cells from PBMCs. The gene calls are TRBV7-9 and TRBJ1-5, with 10 bases matching TRBD1. The TCR originated in a human donor in good health (CMV status not recorded). Some clones in this sample may be carry-over from other donors' samples. The CDR3 protein is CASSLNPDNRDRGFQPQHF. The CDR3 region has the DNA TGTGCCAGCAGCTTAAACCCTGATAACCGGGACAGGGGTTTTCAGCCCCAGCATTTT.